This T cell receptor beta chain comes out of a study of OX40 agonist ivuxolimab in advanced cancers. Study results and limitations: Some patients who did not respond also had low normalized T-cell clonal expansion. The expanded peripheral T cells' antigen specificity was not determined.

Method: immunoSEQ multiplex PCR; TCRdb's copy keeps in-frame clones and lacks some. The sample records tens of thousands of clones, 90% to 95% being singletons. The germline gives CDR1 SEHNR, CDR2 FQNEAQ (reference sequence). This CDR3 spans 16 amino acids. The V segment lost 5 bases and the J segment 0 bases; nucleotides outside the gene matches: 5. As regards this clone: Antigen unknown.

V is TRBV7-9 and J is TRBJ2-2; 8 bases fit TRBD2. This specimen consisted of CD4+ or CD8+ T cells sorted from blood, obtained in a trial of the OX40 agonist ivuxolimab. The TCR sequence derives from an adult with an advanced solid tumor such as melanoma, head and neck, liver or kidney cancer. The CDR3 protein is CASSPPGGPNTGELFF. DNA of the CDR3: TGTGCCAGCAGCCCTCCGGGAGGGCCGAACACCGGGGAGCTGTTTTTT.